The TCR beta chain described here comes from a study of blood T cell repertoires in COVID-19. As for the study in general: PBMCs, B-cell-depleted T cells, or T cells were the source of the cDNA or gDNA that made up the material.

TCRdb's table, derived via immunoSEQ multiplex PCR, lists solely in-frame clones and lacks some. The sample yields about 190,000 clones, under 80% seen once. The CDR3 extends over 16 amino acids. Germline CDR1 MNHEY, CDR2 SVGEGT. V lost 0 bases to trimming and J lost 0 bases, with 12 bases between them. The source is a woman aged 45-65 years with acute or convalescent COVID-19. The sample was peripheral blood. The V call is TRBV6-2 or TRBV6-3, the J call TRBJ2-7; D is unclear. CDR3 in DNA: TGTGCCAGCAGTTACTCAGAGCAATTAGCCTCCTACGAGCAGTACTTC. Translation gives CASSYSEQLASYEQYF.